This T cell receptor beta chain was identified in a study of blood T cell repertoires in COVID-19. Study-level information: Sources were T cells, B-cell-depleted T cells, or PBMCs; the material itself was cDNA or gDNA.

The V gene's germline CDR1 is MGHRA and CDR2 YSYEKL. The CDR3 has 14 amino acids. V lost 5 bases to trimming and J lost 9 bases; unmatched junction nucleotides: 9. The repertoire was sequenced with immunoSEQ multiplex PCR; TCRdb's copy has only in-frame clones and lacks some. The data hold about 140,000 clones, with 76% observed a single time. This TCR was recovered from a woman at least 80 years old with active or convalescent COVID-19. The V and J genes are TRBV4-1 and TRBJ2-1, with 8 bases identical to TRBD2. Sequencing used peripheral blood. As DNA, the CDR3 is TGCGCCAGCAGCGAGGCCAGCGGGGGCGGTGAGCAGTTCTTC. It encodes CASSEASGGGEQFF.